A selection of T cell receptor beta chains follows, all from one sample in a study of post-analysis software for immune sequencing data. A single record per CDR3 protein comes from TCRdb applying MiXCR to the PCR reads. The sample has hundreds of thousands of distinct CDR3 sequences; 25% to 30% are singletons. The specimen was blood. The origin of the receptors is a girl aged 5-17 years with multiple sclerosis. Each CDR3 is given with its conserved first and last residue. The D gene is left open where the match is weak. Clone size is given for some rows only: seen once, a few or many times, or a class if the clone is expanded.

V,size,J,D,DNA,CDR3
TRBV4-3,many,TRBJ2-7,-,TGCGCCAGCAGCCAAGATGGGACTCGCTACGAGCAGTACTTC,CASSQDGTRYEQYF
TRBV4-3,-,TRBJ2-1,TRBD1,TGCGCCAGCAGCCCCGGGACAGGGGGGGAGACCCAGTTCTTC,CASSPGTGGETQFF
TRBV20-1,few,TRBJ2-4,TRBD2,TGCAGTGCTAGAGATCGTCGGCGGGGGGGCGGCTTCTGGGCCAAAAACATTCAGTACTTC,CSARDRRRGGGFWAKNIQYF
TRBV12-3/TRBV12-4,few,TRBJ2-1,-,TGTGCCAGCACCCCTAGCGCCGAACCCTACAATGAGCAGTTCTTC,CASTPSAEPYNEQFF
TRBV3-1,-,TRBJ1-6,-,TGTGCCAGCAGCCAAGGGGGTTATGGCTCACCCCTCCACTTT,CASSQGGYGSPLHF
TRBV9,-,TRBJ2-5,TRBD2,TGTGCCAGCAGCGTAGGGGCTAGCGGGAGGGGAGAGACCCAGTACTTC,CASSVGASGRGETQYF
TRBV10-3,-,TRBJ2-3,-,TGTGCCATCATTGAGGGCAGACAAACCACAGATACGCAGTATTTT,CAIIEGRQTTDTQYF
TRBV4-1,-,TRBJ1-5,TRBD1,TGCGCCAGCAGCTTTAAGGGACAGACCCGGCAGCCCCAGCATTTT,CASSFKGQTRQPQHF
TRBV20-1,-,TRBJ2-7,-,TGCATCGTCCCCCAAGGGAACTACGAGCAGTACTTC,CIVPQGNYEQYF
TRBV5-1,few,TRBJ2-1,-,TGCGCCAGCAGCGGGAGGGGGGGCCCAGGCAATGAGCAGTTCTTC,CASSGRGGPGNEQFF
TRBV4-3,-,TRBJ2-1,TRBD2,TGCGCCAGCAGCCAAGATCCCGGCGGGAGGTACAACAATGAGCAGTTCTTC,CASSQDPGGRYNNEQFF
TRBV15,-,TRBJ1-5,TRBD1,TGTGCCGCCAGCAACAGGACAGGGGGCTCTTATCAGCCCCAGCATTTT,CAASNRTGGSYQPQHF
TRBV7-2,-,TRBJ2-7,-,TGTGCCAGCAGCTTAGATAAGGCAGGGTTTTCCTACGAGCAGTACTTC,CASSLDKAGFSYEQYF
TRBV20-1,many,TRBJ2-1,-,TGCAGTGCTAGAGGCCTACCGGGGCAGGGTGGCAATGAGCAGTTCTTC,CSARGLPGQGGNEQFF
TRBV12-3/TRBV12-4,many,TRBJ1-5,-,TGTGCCAGCAGTCGACAGGGCAATCAGCCCCAGCATTTT,CASSRQGNQPQHF
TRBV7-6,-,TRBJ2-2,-,TGTGCCAGCAGCTTAGTCCCGTTGGGGACCGGGGAGCTGTTTTTT,CASSLVPLGTGELFF
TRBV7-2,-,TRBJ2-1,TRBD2,TGTGTCAGCAGCTCCCACGGACTAGCGGGAGGGCATGAGCAGTTCTTC,CVSSSHGLAGGHEQFF
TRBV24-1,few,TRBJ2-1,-,TGTGCCACCAGTGATTTGGGGGACCAGAGAGCTCACAATGAGCAGTTCTTC,CATSDLGDQRAHNEQFF
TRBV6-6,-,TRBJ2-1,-,TGTGCCAGCAGTTACACGACACTGAAAGACAATGAGCAGTTCTTC,CASSYTTLKDNEQFF
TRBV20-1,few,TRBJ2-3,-,TGCAGTGCATGGGACCCTGTAACAGATACGCAGTATTTT,CSAWDPVTDTQYF
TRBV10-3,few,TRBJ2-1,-,TGTGCCATCAGTAGCCGGCAGGGCCGCAATGAGCAGTTCTTC,CAISSRQGRNEQFF
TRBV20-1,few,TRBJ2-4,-,TGCAGTGCGGGGAAGGTTGGGTTGGCCAAAAACATTCAGTACTTC,CSAGKVGLAKNIQYF
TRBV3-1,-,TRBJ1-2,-,TGTGCCAGCAGTCCAACACGGTCCGGGAACTATGGCTACACCTTC,CASSPTRSGNYGYTF
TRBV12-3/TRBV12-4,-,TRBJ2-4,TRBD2,TGTGCCAGCAGCCCGACTAGCGGGGACAACGAGCTGTACTTC,CASSPTSGDNELYF
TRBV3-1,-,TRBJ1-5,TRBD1,TGTGCCAGCAGCCCCTTCAGGGGGCAGGGTGTTCAGCCCCAGCATTTT,CASSPFRGQGVQPQHF
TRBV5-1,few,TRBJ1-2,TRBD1,TGCGCCAGCAGCTTGGCGGGACAGGATGGCTACACCTTC,CASSLAGQDGYTF
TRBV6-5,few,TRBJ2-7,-,TGTGCCAGCAGTTACTCGTCCCCGAGCTTCCACGAGCAGTACTTC,CASSYSSPSFHEQYF
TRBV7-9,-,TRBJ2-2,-,TGTGCCAACAGCTTAAGGACAGAGGCGACCGGGGAGCTGTTTTTT,CANSLRTEATGELFF
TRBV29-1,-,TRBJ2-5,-,TGCAGCGGTCTCGGCAGGGATCAAGAGACCCAGTACTTC,CSGLGRDQETQYF
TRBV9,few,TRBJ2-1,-,TGTGCCAGCAGCGGACTAGGGGGGGGGTTACACAATGAGCAGTTCTTC,CASSGLGGGLHNEQFF
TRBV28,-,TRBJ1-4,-,TGTGCCAGCAGTTCGGACAGAGACAATGAAAAACTGTTTTTT,CASSSDRDNEKLFF
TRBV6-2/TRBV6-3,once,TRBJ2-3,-,TGTGCCAGCAGCACGATAGACAGCGCGCTGCTGGGTACGCAGTATTTT,CASSTIDSALLGTQYF
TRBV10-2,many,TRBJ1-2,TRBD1,TGCGCCAGCAGTGAGGACAGGGACTATGGCTACACCTTC,CASSEDRDYGYTF
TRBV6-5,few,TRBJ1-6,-,TGTGCCAGCAGAAACGGGGGGAATTCACCCCTCCACTTT,CASRNGGNSPLHF
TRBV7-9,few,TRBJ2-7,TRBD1,TGTGCCAGCAGCGGTGGACAGGGGCTATCGTGGAGGTCCTACGAGCAGTACTTC,CASSGGQGLSWRSYEQYF
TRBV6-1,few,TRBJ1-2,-,TGTGCCAGCAGGGCATGGGGAGGCCTTGGCGATGGCTACACCTTC,CASRAWGGLGDGYTF
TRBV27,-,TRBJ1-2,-,TGTGCCAGCAGTTTATCAGGGGTCCGTGGCTACACCTTC,CASSLSGVRGYTF
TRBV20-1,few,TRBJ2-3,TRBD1,TGCAGTGCTAGAGGAAGAGGGACAGGGCCGCAGGATACGCAGTATTTT,CSARGRGTGPQDTQYF
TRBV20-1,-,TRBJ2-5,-,TGCAGTGCCCTCAGGGATCGGGGGGCCCCAGAGACCCAGTACTTC,CSALRDRGAPETQYF
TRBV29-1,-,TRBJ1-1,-,TGCAGCGGTACTAACAGGGCAGGGAACACTGAAGCTTTCTTT,CSGTNRAGNTEAFF
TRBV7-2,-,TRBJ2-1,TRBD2,TGTGCCAGCAGCCGCTTCGGGACTAGCAACGACAATGAGCAGTTCTTC,CASSRFGTSNDNEQFF
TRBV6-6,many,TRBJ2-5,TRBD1,TGTGCCAGCATTAACAGGGGCCAAGAGACCCAGTACTTC,CASINRGQETQYF
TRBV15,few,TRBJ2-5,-,TGTGCCACCAGCAGAGGTCACGGCCAGGGGCAGGGAGAGACCCAGTACTTC,CATSRGHGQGQGETQYF
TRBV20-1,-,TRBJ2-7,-,TGCAGTGCTCACGACAGTCCCTACGAGCAGTACTTC,CSAHDSPYEQYF
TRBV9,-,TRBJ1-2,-,TGTGCCAGCAGCGACAACGAGGGGGCTAACTATGGCTACACCTTC,CASSDNEGANYGYTF
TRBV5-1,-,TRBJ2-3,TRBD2,TGCGCCAGCAGGTCGGGACTAGCGGTGGACACAGATACGCAGTATTTT,CASRSGLAVDTDTQYF
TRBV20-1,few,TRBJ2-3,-,TGCAGTGCTAGAGATCTTGGGACCTTCACCCGGACAGATACGCAGTATTTT,CSARDLGTFTRTDTQYF
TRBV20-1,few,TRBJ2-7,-,TGCAGTGCTAGAGGACAGGTAACCTACGAGCAGTACTTC,CSARGQVTYEQYF
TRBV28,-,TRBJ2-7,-,TGTGCCAGCAGTACGAAAGCCGGGACACCTGCCGACGAGCAGTACTTC,CASSTKAGTPADEQYF
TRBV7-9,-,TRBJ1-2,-,TGTGCCAGCAGCCCGACAAACGCTAACTATGGCTACACCTTC,CASSPTNANYGYTF
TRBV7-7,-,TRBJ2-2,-,TGTGCCAGCAGTAGGGAGTACACCGGGGAGCTGTTTTTT,CASSREYTGELFF
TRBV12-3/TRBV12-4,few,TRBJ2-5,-,TGTGCCAGCAGTTTGGGGTCAGTGGGCGGAGAGACCCAGTACTTC,CASSLGSVGGETQYF
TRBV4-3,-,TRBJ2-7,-,TGCGCCAGCAGCTGGACGGCCACCCCCTACGAGCAGTACTTC,CASSWTATPYEQYF
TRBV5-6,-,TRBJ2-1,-,TGTGCCAGCAGCCCCGTGGGGGACTTTTACAGTGAGCAGTTCTTC,CASSPVGDFYSEQFF
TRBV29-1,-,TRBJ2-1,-,TGCAGCGTTGAATCGCCGCAGCGAGGCTCCTACAATGAGCAGTTCTTC,CSVESPQRGSYNEQFF
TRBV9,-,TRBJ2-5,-,TGTGCCAGTAGCCCTTCTCGGGCAGGTAAAGAGACCCAGTACTTC,CASSPSRAGKETQYF
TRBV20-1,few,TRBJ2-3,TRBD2,TGCAGTGCTTTACCGGGACTAGCTGGCACAGATACGCAGTATTTT,CSALPGLAGTDTQYF
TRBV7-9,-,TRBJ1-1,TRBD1,TGTGCCAGCAGCTTTGCGACAGGGGAAGCTTTCTTT,CASSFATGEAFF
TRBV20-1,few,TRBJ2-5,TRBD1,TGCAGTGCTAGAAAAGCCGGGACAGGGGTGGGGGAGACCCAGTACTTC,CSARKAGTGVGETQYF
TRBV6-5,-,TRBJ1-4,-,TGTGCCAGCGGATACAGCGGTGCCTTTGCAACTAATGAAAAACTGTTTTTT,CASGYSGAFATNEKLFF